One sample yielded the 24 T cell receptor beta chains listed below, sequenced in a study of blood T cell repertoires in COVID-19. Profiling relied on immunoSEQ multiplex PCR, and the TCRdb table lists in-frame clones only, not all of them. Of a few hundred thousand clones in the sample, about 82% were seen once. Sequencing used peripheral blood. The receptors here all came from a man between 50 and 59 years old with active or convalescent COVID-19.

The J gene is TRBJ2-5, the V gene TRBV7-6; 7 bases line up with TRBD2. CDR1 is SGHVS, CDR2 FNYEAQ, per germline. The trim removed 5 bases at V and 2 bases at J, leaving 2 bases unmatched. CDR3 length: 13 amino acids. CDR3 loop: CASSLSGQETQYF. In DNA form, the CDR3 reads TGTGCCAGCAGCCTTAGCGGGCAAGAGACCCAGTACTTC.

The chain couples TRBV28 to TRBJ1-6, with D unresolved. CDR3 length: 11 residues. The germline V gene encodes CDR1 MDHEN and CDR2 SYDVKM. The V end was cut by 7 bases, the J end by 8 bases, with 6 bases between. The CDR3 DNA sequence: TGTGCCAGCACTCTGTATTCACCCCTCCACTTT. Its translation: CASTLYSPLHF.

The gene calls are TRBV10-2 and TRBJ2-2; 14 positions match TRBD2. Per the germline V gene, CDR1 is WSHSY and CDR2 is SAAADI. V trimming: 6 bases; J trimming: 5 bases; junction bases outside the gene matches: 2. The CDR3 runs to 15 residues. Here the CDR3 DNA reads TGCGCCAGCAGGGGACTAGCGGGAGAGACCGGGGAGCTGTTTTTT. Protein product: CASRGLAGETGELFF.

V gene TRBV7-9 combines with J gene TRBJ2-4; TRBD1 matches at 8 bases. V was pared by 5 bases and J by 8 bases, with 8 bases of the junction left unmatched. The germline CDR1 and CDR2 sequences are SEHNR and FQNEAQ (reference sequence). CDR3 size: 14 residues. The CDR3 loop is CASSEWTGNDIQYF. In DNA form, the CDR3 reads TGTGCCAGCAGCGAATGGACAGGGAACGACATTCAGTACTTC.

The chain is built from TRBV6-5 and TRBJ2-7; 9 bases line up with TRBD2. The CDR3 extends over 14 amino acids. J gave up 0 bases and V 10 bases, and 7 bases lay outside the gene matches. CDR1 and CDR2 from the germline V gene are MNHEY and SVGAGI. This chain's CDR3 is CATVPSGASYEQYF. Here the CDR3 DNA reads TGTGCCACCGTCCCTAGCGGGGCCTCCTACGAGCAGTACTTC.

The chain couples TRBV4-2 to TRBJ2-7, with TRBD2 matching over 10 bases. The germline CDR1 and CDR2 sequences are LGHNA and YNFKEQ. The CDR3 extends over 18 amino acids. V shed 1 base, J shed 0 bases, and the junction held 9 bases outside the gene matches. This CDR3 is CASSQGLPSGGHSYEQYF. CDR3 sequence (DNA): TGTGCCAGCAGCCAAGGGTTGCCTAGCGGGGGACACTCCTACGAGCAGTACTTC.

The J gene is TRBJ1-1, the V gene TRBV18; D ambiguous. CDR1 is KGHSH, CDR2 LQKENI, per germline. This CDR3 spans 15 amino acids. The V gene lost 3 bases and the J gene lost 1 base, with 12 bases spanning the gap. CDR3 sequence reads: CASSPISGTNTEAFF. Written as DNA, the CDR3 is TGTGCCAGCTCACCGATTTCGGGTACGAACACTGAAGCTTTCTTT.

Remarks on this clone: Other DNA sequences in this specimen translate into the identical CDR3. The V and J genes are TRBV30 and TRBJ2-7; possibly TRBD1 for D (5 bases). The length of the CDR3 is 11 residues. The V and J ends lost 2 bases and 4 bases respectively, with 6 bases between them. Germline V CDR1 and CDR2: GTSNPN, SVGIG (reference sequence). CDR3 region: CAWSRGYEQYF. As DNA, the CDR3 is TGTGCCTGGAGTAGGGGTTACGAGCAGTACTTC.

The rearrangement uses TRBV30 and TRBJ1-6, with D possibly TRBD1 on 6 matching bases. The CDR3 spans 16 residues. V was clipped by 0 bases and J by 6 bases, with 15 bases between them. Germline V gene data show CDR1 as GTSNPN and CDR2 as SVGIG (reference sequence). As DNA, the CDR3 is TGTGCCTGGAGTGTTGCGGGGGGCTATGGTAATTCACCCCTCCACTTT. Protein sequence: CAWSVAGGYGNSPLHF.

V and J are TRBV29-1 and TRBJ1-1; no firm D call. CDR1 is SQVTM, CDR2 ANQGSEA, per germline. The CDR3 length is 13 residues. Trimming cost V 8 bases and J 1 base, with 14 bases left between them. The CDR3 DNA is TGCAGCACTTCGAGTTATAAGAACACTGAAGCTTTCTTT. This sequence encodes CSTSSYKNTEAFF.

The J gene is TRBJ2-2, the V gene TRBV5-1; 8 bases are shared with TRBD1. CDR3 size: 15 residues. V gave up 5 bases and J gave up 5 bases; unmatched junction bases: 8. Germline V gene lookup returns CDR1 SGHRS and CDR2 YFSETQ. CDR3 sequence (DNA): TGCGCCAGCAGATTTGAGACAGGGGCGACCGGGGAGCTGTTTTTT. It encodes CASRFETGATGELFF. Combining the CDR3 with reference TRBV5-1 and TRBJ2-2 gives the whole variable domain KAGVTQTPRYLIKTRGQQVTLSCSPISGHRSVSWYQQTPGQGLQFLFEYFSETQRNKGNFPGRFSGRQFSNSRSEMNVSTLELGDSALYLCASRFETGATGELFFGEGSRLTVL.

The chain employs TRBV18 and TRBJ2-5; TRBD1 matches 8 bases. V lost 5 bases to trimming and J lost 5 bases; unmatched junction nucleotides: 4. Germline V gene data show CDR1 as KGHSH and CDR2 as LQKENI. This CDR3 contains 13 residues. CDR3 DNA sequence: TGTGCCAGCTCATCGCGGACAGGGGAGACCCAGTACTTC. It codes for CASSSRTGETQYF.

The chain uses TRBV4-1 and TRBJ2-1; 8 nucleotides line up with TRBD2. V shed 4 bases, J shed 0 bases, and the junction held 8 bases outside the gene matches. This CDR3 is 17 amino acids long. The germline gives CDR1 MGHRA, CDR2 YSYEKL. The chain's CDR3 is CASSPHYGRASYNEQFF. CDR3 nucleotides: TGCGCCAGCAGCCCTCACTACGGGAGGGCCTCCTACAATGAGCAGTTCTTC.

The CDR3 sequence: CAWRGRGEAFF. Here the CDR3 DNA reads TGTGCCTGGAGGGGGAGGGGCGAAGCTTTCTTT. The V call is TRBV30, the J call TRBJ1-1; D may be TRBD1 (5 bases). Germline V gene lookup returns CDR1 GTSNPN and CDR2 SVGIG (reference sequence). The CDR3 contains 11 residues. V lost 3 bases to trimming and J lost 8 bases, with 10 bases between them. The complete variable domain, with remaining parts taken from reference TRBV30 and TRBJ1-1, reads SQTIHQWPATLVQPVGSPLSLECTVEGTSNPNLYWYRQAAGRGLQLLFYSVGIGQISSEVPQNLSASRPQDRQFILSSKKLLLSDSGFYLCAWRGRGEAFFGQGTRLTVV.

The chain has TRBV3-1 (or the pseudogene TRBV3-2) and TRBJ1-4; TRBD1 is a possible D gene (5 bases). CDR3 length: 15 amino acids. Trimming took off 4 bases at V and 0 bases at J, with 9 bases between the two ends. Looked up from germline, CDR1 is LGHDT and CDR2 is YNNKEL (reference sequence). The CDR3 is CASSPPGSTNEKLFF. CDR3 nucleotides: TGTGCCAGCAGCCCCCCAGGGTCAACTAATGAAAAACTGTTTTTT.

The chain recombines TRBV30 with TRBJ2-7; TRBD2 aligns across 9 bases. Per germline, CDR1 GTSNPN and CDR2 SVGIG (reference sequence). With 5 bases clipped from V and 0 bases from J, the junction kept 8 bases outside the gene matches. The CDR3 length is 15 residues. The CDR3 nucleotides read TGTGCCTGGGAAGATACGACTAGCGGCTCCTACGAGCAGTACTTC. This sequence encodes CAWEDTTSGSYEQYF.

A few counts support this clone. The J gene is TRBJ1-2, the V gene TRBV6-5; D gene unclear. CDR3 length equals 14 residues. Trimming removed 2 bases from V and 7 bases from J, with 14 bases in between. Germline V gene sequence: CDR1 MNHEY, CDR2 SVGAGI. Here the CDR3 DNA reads TGTGCCAGCAGTTACGGGCCCTCGATGGGTGGCTACACCTTC. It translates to CASSYGPSMGGYTF.

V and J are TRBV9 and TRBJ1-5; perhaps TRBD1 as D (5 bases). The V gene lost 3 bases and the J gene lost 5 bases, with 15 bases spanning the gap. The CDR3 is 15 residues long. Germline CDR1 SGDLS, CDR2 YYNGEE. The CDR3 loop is CASSASWGRDQPQHF. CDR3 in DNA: TGTGCCAGCAGCGCATCTTGGGGGAGGGATCAGCCCCAGCATTTT.

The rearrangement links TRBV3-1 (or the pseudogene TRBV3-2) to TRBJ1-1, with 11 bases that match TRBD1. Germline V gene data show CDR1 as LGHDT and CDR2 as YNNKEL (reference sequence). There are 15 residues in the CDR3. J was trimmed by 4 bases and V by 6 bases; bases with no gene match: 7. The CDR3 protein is CASRLGQGAFTEAFF. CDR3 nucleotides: TGTGCCAGCAGACTTGGACAGGGGGCCTTCACTGAAGCTTTCTTT.

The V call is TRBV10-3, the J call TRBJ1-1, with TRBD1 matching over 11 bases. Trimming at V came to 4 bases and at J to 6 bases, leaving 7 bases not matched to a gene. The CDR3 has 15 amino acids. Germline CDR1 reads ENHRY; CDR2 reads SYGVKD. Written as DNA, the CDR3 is TGTGCCATCAGTGGGGGGGACAGGGGGACCCCTGAAGCTTTCTTT. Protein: CAISGGDRGTPEAFF.

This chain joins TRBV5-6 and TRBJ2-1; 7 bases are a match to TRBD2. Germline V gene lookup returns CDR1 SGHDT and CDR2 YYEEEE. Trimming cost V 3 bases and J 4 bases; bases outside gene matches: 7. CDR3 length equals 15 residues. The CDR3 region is CASSSSGTPYNEQFF. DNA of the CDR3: TGTGCCAGCAGCTCCAGCGGGACCCCTTACAATGAGCAGTTCTTC.

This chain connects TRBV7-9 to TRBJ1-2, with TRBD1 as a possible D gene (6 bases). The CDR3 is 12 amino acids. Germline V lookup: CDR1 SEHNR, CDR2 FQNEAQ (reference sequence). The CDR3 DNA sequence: TGTGGAACAGGACAGCCGGGGGGAGGCTACACCTTC. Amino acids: CGTGQPGGGYTF.

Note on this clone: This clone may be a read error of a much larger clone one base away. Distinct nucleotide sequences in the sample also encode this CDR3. CDR3 residues: CSVEGQGYEQYF. CDR3 nucleotides: TGCAGCGTTGAAGGGCAGGGGTACGAGCAGTACTTC. The chain combines TRBV29-1 with TRBJ2-7; perhaps TRBD1 as D (6 bases). This CDR3 has 12 amino acids. From germline, CDR1 is SQVTM and CDR2 ANQGSEA. V lost 1 base, J lost 4 bases, and 8 bases lay in between.

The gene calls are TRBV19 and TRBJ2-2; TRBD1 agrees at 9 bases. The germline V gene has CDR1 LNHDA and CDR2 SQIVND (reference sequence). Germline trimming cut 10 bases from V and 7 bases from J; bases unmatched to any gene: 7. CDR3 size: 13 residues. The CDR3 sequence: CATRDRAGGELFF. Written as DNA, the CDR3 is TGTGCCACCAGGGACAGGGCGGGCGGGGAGCTGTTTTTT.